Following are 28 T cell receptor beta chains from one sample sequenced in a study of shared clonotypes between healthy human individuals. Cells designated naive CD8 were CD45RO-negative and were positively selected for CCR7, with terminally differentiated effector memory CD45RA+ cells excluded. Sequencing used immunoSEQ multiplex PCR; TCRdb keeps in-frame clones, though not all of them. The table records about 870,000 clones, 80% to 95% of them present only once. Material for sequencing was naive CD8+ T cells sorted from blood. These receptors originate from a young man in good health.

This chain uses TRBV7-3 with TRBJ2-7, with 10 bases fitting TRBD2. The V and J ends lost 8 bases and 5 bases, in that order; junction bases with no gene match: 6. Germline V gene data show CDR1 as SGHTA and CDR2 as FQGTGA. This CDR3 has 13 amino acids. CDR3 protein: CASSGTSAHEQYF. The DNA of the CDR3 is TGTGCCAGCTCCGGGACTAGCGCCCACGAGCAGTACTTC.

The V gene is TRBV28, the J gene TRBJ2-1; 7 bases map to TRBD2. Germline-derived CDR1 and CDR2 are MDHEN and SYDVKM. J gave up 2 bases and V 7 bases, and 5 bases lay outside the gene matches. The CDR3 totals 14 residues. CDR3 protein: CASTLAGAYNEQFF. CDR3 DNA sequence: TGTGCCAGCACTTTGGCGGGGGCCTACAATGAGCAGTTCTTC.

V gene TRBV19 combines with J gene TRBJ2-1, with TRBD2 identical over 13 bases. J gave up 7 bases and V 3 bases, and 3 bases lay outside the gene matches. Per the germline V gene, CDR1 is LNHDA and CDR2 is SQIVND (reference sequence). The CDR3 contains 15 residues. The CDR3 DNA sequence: TGTGCCAGTAGTATGACTAGCGGGAGGCAGAATGAGCAGTTCTTC. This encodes CASSMTSGRQNEQFF.

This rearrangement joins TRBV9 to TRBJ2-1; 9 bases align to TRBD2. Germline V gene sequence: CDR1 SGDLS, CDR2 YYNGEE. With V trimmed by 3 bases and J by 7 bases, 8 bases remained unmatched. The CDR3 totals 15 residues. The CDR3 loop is CASSGSGSGINEQFF. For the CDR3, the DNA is TGTGCCAGCAGCGGTAGCGGGAGCGGGATAAATGAGCAGTTCTTC.

DNA for the CDR3: TGTGCCAGCAGCTTAAGGCTAGCAAGCACAGATACGCAGTATTTT. As protein: CASSLRLASTDTQYF. This chain joins TRBV13 and TRBJ2-3, with D possibly being TRBD2 (5 bases). V lost 2 bases, J lost 0 bases, and 9 bases lay in between. This CDR3 has 15 amino acids. CDR1 is PRHDT and CDR2 is FYEKMQ in the germline V gene (reference sequence).

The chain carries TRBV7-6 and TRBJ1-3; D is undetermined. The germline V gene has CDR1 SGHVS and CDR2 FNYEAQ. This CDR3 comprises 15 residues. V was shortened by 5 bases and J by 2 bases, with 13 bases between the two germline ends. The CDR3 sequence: CASSDARAAGNTIYF. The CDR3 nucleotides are TGTGCCAGCAGCGACGCCCGGGCAGCTGGAAACACCATATATTTT. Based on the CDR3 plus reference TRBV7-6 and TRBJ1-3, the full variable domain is GAGVSQSPRYKVTKRGQDVALRCDPISGHVSLYWYRQALGQGPEFLTYFNYEAQQDKSGLPNDRFSAERPEGSISTLTIQRTEQRDSAMYRCASSDARAAGNTIYFGEGSWLTVV.

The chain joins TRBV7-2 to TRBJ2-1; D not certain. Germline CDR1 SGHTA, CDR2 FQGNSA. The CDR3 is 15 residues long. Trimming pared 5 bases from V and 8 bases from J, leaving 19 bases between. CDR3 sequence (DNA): TGTGCCAGCAGCACTCGACCGGCGTGGGTGTATGAGCAGTTCTTC. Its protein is CASSTRPAWVYEQFF.

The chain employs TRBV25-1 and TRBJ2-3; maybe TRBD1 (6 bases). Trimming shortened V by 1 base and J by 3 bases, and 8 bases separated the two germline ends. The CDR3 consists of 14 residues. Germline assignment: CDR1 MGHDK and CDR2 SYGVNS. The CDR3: CASSESRGTDTQYF. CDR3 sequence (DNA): TGTGCCAGCAGTGAATCGAGGGGGACAGATACGCAGTATTTT.

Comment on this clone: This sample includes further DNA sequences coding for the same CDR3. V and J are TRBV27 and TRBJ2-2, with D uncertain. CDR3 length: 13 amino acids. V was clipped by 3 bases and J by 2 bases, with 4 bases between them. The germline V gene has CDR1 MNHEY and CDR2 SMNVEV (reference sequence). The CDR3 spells CASSFINTGELFF. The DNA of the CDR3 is TGTGCCAGCAGTTTCATCAACACCGGGGAGCTGTTTTTT.

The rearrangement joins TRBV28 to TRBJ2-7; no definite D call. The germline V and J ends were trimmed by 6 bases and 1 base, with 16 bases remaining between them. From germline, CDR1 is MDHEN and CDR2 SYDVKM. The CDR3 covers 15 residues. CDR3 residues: CASSRGVVGSYEQYF. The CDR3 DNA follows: TGTGCCAGCAGCCGTGGGGTTGTAGGGTCCTACGAGCAGTACTTC.

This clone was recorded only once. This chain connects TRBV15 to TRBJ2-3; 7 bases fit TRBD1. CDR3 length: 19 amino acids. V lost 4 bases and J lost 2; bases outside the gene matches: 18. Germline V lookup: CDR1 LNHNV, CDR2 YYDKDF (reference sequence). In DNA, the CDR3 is TGTGCCACCAGCATATTAGGGGGCGCCGAGGGGCCATACACAGATACGCAGTATTTT. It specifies CATSILGGAEGPYTDTQYF. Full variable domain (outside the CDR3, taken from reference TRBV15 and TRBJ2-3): DAMVIQNPRYQVTQFGKPVTLSCSQTLNHNVMYWYQQKSSQAPKLLFHYYDKDFNNEADTPDNFQSRRPNTSFCFLDIRSPGLGDTAMYLCATSILGGAEGPYTDTQYFGPGTRLTVL.

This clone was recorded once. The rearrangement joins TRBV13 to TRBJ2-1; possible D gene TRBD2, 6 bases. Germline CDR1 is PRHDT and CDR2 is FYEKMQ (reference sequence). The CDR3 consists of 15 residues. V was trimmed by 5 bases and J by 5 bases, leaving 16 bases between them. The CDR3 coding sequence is TGTGCCAGCAGCCCCCCCGGGGGATGGGACAATGAGCAGTTCTTC. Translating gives CASSPPGGWDNEQFF.

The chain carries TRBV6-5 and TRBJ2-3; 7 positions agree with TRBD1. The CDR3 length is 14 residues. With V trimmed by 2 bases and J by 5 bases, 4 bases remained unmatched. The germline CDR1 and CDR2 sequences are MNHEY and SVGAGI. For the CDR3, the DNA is TGTGCCAGCAGTTACGGGGACAGCCAAGATACGCAGTATTTT. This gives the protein CASSYGDSQDTQYF.

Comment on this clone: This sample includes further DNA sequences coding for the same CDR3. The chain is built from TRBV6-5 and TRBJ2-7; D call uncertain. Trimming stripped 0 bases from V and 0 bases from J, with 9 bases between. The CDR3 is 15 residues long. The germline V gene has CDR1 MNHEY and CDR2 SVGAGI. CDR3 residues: CASSYSLDGSYEQYF. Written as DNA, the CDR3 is TGTGCCAGCAGTTACTCCCTGGACGGCTCCTACGAGCAGTACTTC.

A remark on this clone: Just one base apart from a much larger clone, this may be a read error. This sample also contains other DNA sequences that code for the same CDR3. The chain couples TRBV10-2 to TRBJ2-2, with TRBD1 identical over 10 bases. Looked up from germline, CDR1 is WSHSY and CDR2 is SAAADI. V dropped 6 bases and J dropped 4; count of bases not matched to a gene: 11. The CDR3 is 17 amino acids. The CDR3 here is CASRDPDRGHGTGELFF. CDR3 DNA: TGCGCCAGCAGGGATCCAGACAGGGGGCATGGCACCGGGGAGCTGTTTTTT.

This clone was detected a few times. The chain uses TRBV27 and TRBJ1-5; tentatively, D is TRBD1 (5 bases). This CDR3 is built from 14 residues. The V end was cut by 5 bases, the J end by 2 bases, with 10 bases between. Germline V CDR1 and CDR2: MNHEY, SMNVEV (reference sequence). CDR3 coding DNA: TGTGCCAGCAGTGAGACGGGGGGCAATCAGCCCCAGCATTTT. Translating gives CASSETGGNQPQHF.

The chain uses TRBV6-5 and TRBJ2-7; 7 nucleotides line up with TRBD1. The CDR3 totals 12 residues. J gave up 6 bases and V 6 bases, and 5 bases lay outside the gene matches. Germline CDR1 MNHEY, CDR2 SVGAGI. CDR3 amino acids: CASSQQGPEQYF. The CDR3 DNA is TGTGCCAGCAGCCAACAGGGGCCCGAGCAGTACTTC.

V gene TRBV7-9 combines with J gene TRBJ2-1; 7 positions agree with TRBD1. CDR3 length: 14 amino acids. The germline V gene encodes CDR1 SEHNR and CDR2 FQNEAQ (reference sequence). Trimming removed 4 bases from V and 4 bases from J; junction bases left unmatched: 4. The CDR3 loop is CASSSGQNYNEQFF. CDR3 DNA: TGTGCCAGCAGCTCGGGACAGAATTACAATGAGCAGTTCTTC.

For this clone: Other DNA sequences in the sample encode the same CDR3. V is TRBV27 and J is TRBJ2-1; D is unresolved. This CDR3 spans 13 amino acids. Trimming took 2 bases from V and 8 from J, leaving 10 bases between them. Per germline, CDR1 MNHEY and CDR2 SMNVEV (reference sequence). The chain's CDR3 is CASSLRRLYEQFF. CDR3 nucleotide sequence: TGTGCCAGCAGTTTAAGACGCTTGTATGAGCAGTTCTTC.

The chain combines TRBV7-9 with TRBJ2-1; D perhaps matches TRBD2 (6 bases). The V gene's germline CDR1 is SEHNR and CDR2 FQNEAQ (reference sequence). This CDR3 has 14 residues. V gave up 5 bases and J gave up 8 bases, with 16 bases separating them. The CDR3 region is CASSPAGTHDEQFF. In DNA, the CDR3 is TGTGCCAGCAGCCCAGCCGGGACTCATGATGAGCAGTTCTTC.

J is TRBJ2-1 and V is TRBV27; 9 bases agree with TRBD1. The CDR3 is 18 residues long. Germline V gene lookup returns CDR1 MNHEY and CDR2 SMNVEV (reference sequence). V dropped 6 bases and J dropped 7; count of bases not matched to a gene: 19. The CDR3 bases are TGTGCCAGCAGACCGGGACAGGGTAGCCTTCCCCAAGGAAATGAGCAGTTCTTC. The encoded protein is CASRPGQGSLPQGNEQFF.

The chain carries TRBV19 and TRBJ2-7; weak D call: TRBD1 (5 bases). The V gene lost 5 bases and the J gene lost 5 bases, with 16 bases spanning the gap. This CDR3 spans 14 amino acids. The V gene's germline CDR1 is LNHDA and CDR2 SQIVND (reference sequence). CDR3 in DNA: TGTGCCAGTAGTCCAGGCCCAGGGCCCAACGAGCAGTACTTC. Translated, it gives CASSPGPGPNEQYF. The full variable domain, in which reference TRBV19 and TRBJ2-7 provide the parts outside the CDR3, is DGGITQSPKYLFRKEGQNVTLSCEQNLNHDAMYWYRQDPGQGLRLIYYSQIVNDFQKGDIAEGYSVSREKKESFPLTVTSAQKNPTAFYLCASSPGPGPNEQYFGPGTRLTVT.

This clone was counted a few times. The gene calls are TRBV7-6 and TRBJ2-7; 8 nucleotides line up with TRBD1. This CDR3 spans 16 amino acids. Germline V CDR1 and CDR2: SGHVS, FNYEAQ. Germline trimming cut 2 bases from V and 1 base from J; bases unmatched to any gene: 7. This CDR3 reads CASSLRQGMGSYEQYF. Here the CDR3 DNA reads TGTGCCAGCAGCTTACGACAGGGGATGGGTTCCTACGAGCAGTACTTC.

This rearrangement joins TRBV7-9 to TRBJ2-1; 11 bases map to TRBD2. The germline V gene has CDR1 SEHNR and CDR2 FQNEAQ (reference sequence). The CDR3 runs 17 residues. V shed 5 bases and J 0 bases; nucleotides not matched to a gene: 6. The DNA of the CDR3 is TGTGCCAGCAGCCAACTTACTAGCGGGAGCTCCTACAATGAGCAGTTCTTC. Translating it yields CASSQLTSGSSYNEQFF. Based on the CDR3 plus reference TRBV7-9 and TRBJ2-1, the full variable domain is DTGVSQNPRHKITKRGQNVTFRCDPISEHNRLYWYRQTLGQGPEFLTYFQNEAQLEKSRLLSDRFSAERPKGSFSTLEIQRTEQGDSAMYLCASSQLTSGSSYNEQFFGPGTRLTVL.

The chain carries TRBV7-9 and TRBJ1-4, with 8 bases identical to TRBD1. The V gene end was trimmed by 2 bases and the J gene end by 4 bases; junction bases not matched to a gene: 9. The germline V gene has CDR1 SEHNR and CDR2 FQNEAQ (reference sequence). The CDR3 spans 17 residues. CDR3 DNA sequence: TGTGCCAGCAGCTTAAAGAGGGGACAGGCGGATAATGAAAAACTGTTTTTT. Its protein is CASSLKRGQADNEKLFF. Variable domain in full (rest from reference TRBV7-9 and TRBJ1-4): DTGVSQNPRHKITKRGQNVTFRCDPISEHNRLYWYRQTLGQGPEFLTYFQNEAQLEKSRLLSDRFSAERPKGSFSTLEIQRTEQGDSAMYLCASSLKRGQADNEKLFFGSGTQLSVL.

The CDR3, as DNA: TGTGCCAGTAGCGGGGCGGAAGCTTTCTTT. Its protein is CASSGAEAFF. The chain has TRBV19 and TRBJ1-1; perhaps TRBD1 as D (5 bases). From germline, CDR1 is LNHDA and CDR2 SQIVND (reference sequence). Trimming shortened V by 6 bases and J by 8 bases, and 7 bases separated the two germline ends. CDR3 length: 10 residues.

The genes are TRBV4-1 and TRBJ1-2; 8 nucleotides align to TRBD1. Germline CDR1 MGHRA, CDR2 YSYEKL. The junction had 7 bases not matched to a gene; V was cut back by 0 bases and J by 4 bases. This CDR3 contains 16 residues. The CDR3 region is CASSQEPGQVGYGYTF. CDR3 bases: TGCGCCAGCAGCCAAGAACCGGGACAGGTTGGCTATGGCTACACCTTC.

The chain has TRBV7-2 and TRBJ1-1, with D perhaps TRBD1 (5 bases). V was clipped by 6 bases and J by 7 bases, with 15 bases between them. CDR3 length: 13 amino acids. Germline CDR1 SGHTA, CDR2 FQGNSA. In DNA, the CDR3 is TGTGCCAGCAGAGACAGAGGGAATGGTGAAGCTTTCTTT. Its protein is CASRDRGNGEAFF.